A selection of T cell receptor beta chains follows, all from one sample in a study of T cell changes during pregnancy in multiple sclerosis. Only in-frame clones appear in the TCRdb table, and some are missing; sequencing was by immunoSEQ multiplex PCR. The table records 130,000 or so clones, less than 97% of them present only once. Sequencing was performed on peripheral blood, taken after pregnancy. These receptors originate from a female donor with multiple sclerosis, enrolled in a pregnancy study. Both conserved end residues are part of each CDR3.

v_gene: TRBV29-1
j_gene: TRBJ2-5
CDR3aa: CSVGTSGRETQYF

v_gene: TRBV25-1
j_gene: TRBJ2-1
CDR3aa: CASSEFLAGLSYNEQFF

v_gene: TRBV7-2
j_gene: TRBJ2-7
CDR3aa: CASSPRRDRYYEQYF

v_gene: TRBV9
j_gene: TRBJ2-1
CDR3aa: CASSPYPRDSAYNEQFF

v_gene: TRBV6-1
j_gene: TRBJ2-7
CDR3aa: CATYGQAGEQYF

v_gene: TRBV5-1
j_gene: TRBJ1-3
CDR3aa: CASSLRDSLSGNTIYF

v_gene: TRBV7-8
j_gene: TRBJ2-2
CDR3aa: CASSLGVTTGELFF

v_gene: TRBV19
j_gene: TRBJ2-1
CDR3aa: CASSTRTGVGGYNEQFF

v_gene: TRBV19
j_gene: TRBJ1-2
CDR3aa: CASSMAGSNYGYTF

v_gene: TRBV9
j_gene: TRBJ2-1
CDR3aa: CASSRDNEQFF

v_gene: TRBV27
j_gene: TRBJ2-1
CDR3aa: CASSWWGGSYNEQFF

v_gene: TRBV5-1
j_gene: TRBJ1-1
CDR3aa: CASSLSGGLTEAFF

v_gene: TRBV29-1
j_gene: TRBJ2-1
CDR3aa: CSVASGRSNEQFF

v_gene: TRBV7-2
j_gene: TRBJ2-3
CDR3aa: CASSPSPAGVGSADTQYF

v_gene: TRBV7-2
j_gene: TRBJ2-3
CDR3aa: CASSLASGTGVDTQYF

v_gene: TRBV5-1
j_gene: TRBJ2-1
CDR3aa: CASSLDVRGEQFF

v_gene: TRBV30
j_gene: TRBJ2-5
CDR3aa: CAWVPLQARGETQYF

v_gene: TRBV5-1
j_gene: TRBJ2-7
CDR3aa: CASSLAGKGYEQYF

v_gene: TRBV28
j_gene: TRBJ2-7
CDR3aa: CASLDNGLTYEQYF

v_gene: TRBV28
j_gene: TRBJ1-1
CDR3aa: CASSLPLTGLNTEAFF

v_gene: TRBV2
j_gene: TRBJ2-3
CDR3aa: CASSSGRGPDTQYF

v_gene: TRBV2
j_gene: TRBJ2-3
CDR3aa: CASSPQSTDTQYF

v_gene: TRBV18
j_gene: TRBJ2-3
CDR3aa: CASSPSRDSTQYF

v_gene: TRBV19
j_gene: TRBJ2-7
CDR3aa: CATGGNSYEQYF

v_gene: TRBV9
j_gene: TRBJ2-7
CDR3aa: CASSQLAGGYEQYF

v_gene: TRBV11-2
j_gene: TRBJ2-3
CDR3aa: CASSLGVLTDTQYF

v_gene: TRBV28
j_gene: TRBJ1-1
CDR3aa: CASSKPGGVSTEAFF

v_gene: TRBV6-1
j_gene: TRBJ2-7
CDR3aa: CASSETGTIPGEQYF

v_gene: TRBV7-8
j_gene: TRBJ2-7
CDR3aa: CASSLVGVAGGARYYEQYF

v_gene: TRBV28
j_gene: TRBJ2-3
CDR3aa: CAISTYYTDTQYF

v_gene: TRBV6-5
j_gene: TRBJ2-7
CDR3aa: CASSYSDRGDDEQYF

v_gene: TRBV6-5
j_gene: TRBJ1-5
CDR3aa: CASSADSSNQPQHF

v_gene: TRBV7-9
j_gene: TRBJ1-5
CDR3aa: CASSLGAGNQPQHF

v_gene: TRBV7-2
j_gene: TRBJ2-5
CDR3aa: CASTWTVDEETQYF

v_gene: TRBV7-3
j_gene: TRBJ2-2
CDR3aa: CASSPWTGLTGELFF

v_gene: TRBV28
j_gene: TRBJ2-3
CDR3aa: CASSSIAGTTQYF

v_gene: TRBV27
j_gene: TRBJ2-7
CDR3aa: CASSHSGGESYEQYF

v_gene: TRBV5-8
j_gene: TRBJ2-1
CDR3aa: CASSPGTSGVNEQFF

v_gene: TRBV4-3
j_gene: TRBJ1-4
CDR3aa: CASSQDTVATNEKLFF

v_gene: TRBV5-4
j_gene: TRBJ2-7
CDR3aa: CASSPDLSGRFSEQYF